These T cell receptor beta chains were read from a single sample in a study of CD8 T cells in ankylosing spondylitis. TCRdb analysed the 5' RACE reads with MiXCR anew, one entry per CDR3 protein. The sample contains approximately 500,000 distinct CDR3 sequences, roughly 13% of which appear only once. The sequenced material came from blood, either unsorted or a sorted T cell fraction (not recorded which). The receptors stem from a male donor with ankylosing spondylitis. Each CDR3 is given with its conserved first and last residue. A D gene is named only where the DNA matches it firmly. Clone size is given for some rows only: seen once, a few or many times, or a class if the clone is expanded.

j_gene | abundance | d_gene | v_gene | CDR3nt | CDR3aa
TRBJ1-1 | . | . | TRBV5-1 | TGCGCCAGCTGCCCGGGGGGGGAGTGGACTGAAGCTTTCTTT | CASCPGGEWTEAFF
TRBJ2-3 | once | TRBD2 | TRBV5-1 | TGCGCCAGCAGCACGCCGCCCTACCGGGAGGGCACAGATACGCAGTATTTT | CASSTPPYREGTDTQYF
TRBJ2-3 | many | TRBD2 | TRBV15 | TGTGCCACCCGCAGGGAGGGCCGAGGCACAGATACGCAGTATTTT | CATRREGRGTDTQYF
TRBJ1-4 | few | . | TRBV20-1 | TGCAGTGCTAGTAAAGGGATGAATGAAAAACTGTTTTTT | CSASKGMNEKLFF
TRBJ2-2 | many | . | TRBV7-2 | TGTGCCAGCAGCGTCACGGGGGCCACCGGGGAGCTGTTTTTT | CASSVTGATGELFF
TRBJ2-2 | many | TRBD1 | TRBV12-3/TRBV12-4 | TGTGCCAGCAGGATCCCGGGACAGGGGGCCGGGGAGCTGTTTTTT | CASRIPGQGAGELFF
TRBJ1-1 | many | TRBD1 | TRBV5-1 | TGCGCCAGCAGCTGGGGACAGGGCTACACTGAAGCTTTCTTT | CASSWGQGYTEAFF
TRBJ2-5 | few | . | TRBV4-2 | TGTGCCAGCAGCCAAGCCACTTCGGCGAGTGAGACCCAGTACTTC | CASSQATSASETQYF
TRBJ2-6 | few | . | TRBV15 | TGTGCCACCAGCAGAGATGTAAGCGGCCGCGCGTCGGGGGCCAACGTCCTGACTTTC | CATSRDVSGRASGANVLTF
TRBJ1-2 | . | . | TRBV28 | TGTGCCAGCAGTTCCCTAGTGAGGGATGGCTACACCTTC | CASSSLVRDGYTF
TRBJ2-5 | . | TRBD1 | TRBV29-1 | TGCAGCGTTTGGACAGGTGCAGAGACCCAGTACTTC | CSVWTGAETQYF
TRBJ1-1 | few | TRBD1 | TRBV5-1 | TGCGCCAGCAGCGTGGAAGGGACAGGGGTGTCGTGGGCTTTCTTT | CASSVEGTGVSWAFF
TRBJ2-1 | . | . | TRBV29-1 | TGCAGCGTTGAGAGGGGGGCGAATGAGCAGTTCTTC | CSVERGANEQFF
TRBJ2-3 | many | . | TRBV7-2 | TGTGCCAGCAGCTCCGTAGCAATCGGCACAGATACGCAGTATTTT | CASSSVAIGTDTQYF
TRBJ2-3 | many | TRBD2 | TRBV7-2 | TGTGCCAGCAGCGGACTAGCGGGAGGCCCCACAGATACGCAGTATTTT | CASSGLAGGPTDTQYF
TRBJ2-5 | . | . | TRBV2 | TGTGCCAGCAGGGACCGGTCGGAGACCCAGTACTTC | CASRDRSETQYF
TRBJ2-5 | once | . | TRBV28 | TGTGCCAGCAGTTCTATATGGGGGCGAGAGACCCAGTACTTC | CASSSIWGRETQYF
TRBJ2-1 | many | . | TRBV11-2 | TGTGCCAGCAGCTTAGACCGTGGGGGGAATGAGCAGTTCTTC | CASSLDRGGNEQFF
TRBJ2-3 | many | TRBD1 | TRBV6-2/TRBV6-3 | TGTGCCAGCAGAATCGCCGGGACAGGGGGCGATACGCAGTATTTT | CASRIAGTGGDTQYF
TRBJ2-5 | few | . | TRBV12-3/TRBV12-4 | TGTGCCAGCAGTCGAGCGGCCCGGGGGGAGACCCAGTACTTC | CASSRAARGETQYF
TRBJ1-6 | many | . | TRBV12-3/TRBV12-4 | TGTGCCAGCTCCGGAGGGAGCTCCTATAATTCACCCCTCCACTTT | CASSGGSSYNSPLHF
TRBJ2-5 | many | . | TRBV7-2 | TGTGCCAGCAGCATTAACCTGGGGCAAGAGACCCAGTACTTC | CASSINLGQETQYF
TRBJ2-7 | few | . | TRBV7-9 | TGTGCCAGCAGCCCAGTCCATTACTACGAGCAGTACTTC | CASSPVHYYEQYF
TRBJ1-4 | few | TRBD1 | TRBV18 | TGTGCCAGCTCACCGGACAGGTTACGTGAAAAACTGTTTTTT | CASSPDRLREKLFF
TRBJ2-3 | few | TRBD2 | TRBV5-6 | TGTGCCAGCAGCATTAGCGGGACAGATACGCAGTATTTT | CASSISGTDTQYF
TRBJ2-1 | few | . | TRBV20-1 | TGCAGTGCGCAGACAATCAATGAGCAGTTCTTC | CSAQTINEQFF